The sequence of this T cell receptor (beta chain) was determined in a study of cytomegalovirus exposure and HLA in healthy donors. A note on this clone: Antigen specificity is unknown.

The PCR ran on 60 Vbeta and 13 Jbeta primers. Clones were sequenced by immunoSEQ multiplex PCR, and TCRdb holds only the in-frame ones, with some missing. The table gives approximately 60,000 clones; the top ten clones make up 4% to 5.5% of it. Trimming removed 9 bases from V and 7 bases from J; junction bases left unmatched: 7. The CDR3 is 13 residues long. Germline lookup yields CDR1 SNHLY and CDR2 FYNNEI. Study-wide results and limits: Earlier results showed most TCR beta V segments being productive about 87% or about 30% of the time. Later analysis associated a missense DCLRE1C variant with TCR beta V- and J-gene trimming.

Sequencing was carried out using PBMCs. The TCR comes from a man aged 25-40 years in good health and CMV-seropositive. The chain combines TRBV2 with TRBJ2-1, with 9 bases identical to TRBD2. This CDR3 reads CARGNSGSNEQFF. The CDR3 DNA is TGTGCCAGGGGGAATAGCGGGAGTAATGAGCAGTTCTTC.